One sample yielded the 32 T cell receptor beta chains listed below, sequenced in a study of PD-L1 blockade in urothelial cancer. The time point is: peripheral blood 6 weeks after treatment start. This table comes from immunoSEQ multiplex PCR, and its TCRdb copy is limited to in-frame clones, with some not included. This table has about 50,000 clones, about 85% appearing once. The material was PBMCs, obtained around atezolizumab (anti-PD-L1) treatment. These receptors came from a man aged 50 to 59 with urothelial cancer.

The chain joins TRBV27 to TRBJ1-2; D perhaps matches TRBD1 (6 bases). Germline CDR1 is MNHEY and CDR2 is SMNVEV (reference sequence). Trimming removed 4 bases from V and 4 bases from J, with 13 bases in between. The CDR3 covers 14 residues. This CDR3 is CASSSYTGTYGYTF. The CDR3, as DNA: TGTGCCAGCAGTTCTTATACAGGGACCTATGGCTACACCTTC.

The rearrangement joins TRBV4-3 to TRBJ2-1; 7 bases map to TRBD1. This CDR3 contains 17 residues. Germline CDR1 and CDR2: LGHNA and YSLEER. Trimming took 0 bases from V and 0 from J; bases not matched to a gene: 5. CDR3 in amino acids: CASSQDQGGISYNEQFF. The CDR3 DNA follows: TGCGCCAGCAGCCAAGATCAAGGGGGCATCTCCTACAATGAGCAGTTCTTC.

This clone was detected only a few times. The chain employs TRBV19 and TRBJ1-5; 8 nucleotides match TRBD1. Germline V lookup: CDR1 LNHDA, CDR2 SQIVND (reference sequence). This CDR3 is built from 17 residues. V shed 3 bases, J shed 4 bases, and the junction held 11 bases outside the gene matches. This chain's CDR3 is CASSMVPKQGGNQPQHF. The CDR3 DNA sequence: TGTGCCAGTAGTATGGTCCCCAAACAGGGGGGAAATCAGCCCCAGCATTTT.

The chain is built from TRBV6-6 and TRBJ2-7; TRBD1 might be the D (6 bases). Germline CDR1 MNHNY, CDR2 SVGAGI (reference sequence). CDR3 length: 15 residues. The V end lost 5 bases, the J end lost 0 bases, and 14 bases lay between the germline ends. CDR3 nucleotides: TGTGCCAGCAGTCCCAACAGGGTTGGCTCCTACGAGCAGTACTTC. This gives the protein CASSPNRVGSYEQYF.

The chain joins TRBV6-1 to TRBJ2-7, with D tentatively TRBD2 (6 bases). Germline CDR1 and CDR2: MNHNS and SASEGT. Trimming stripped 8 bases from V and 2 bases from J, with 10 bases between. The CDR3 runs 12 residues. Here the CDR3 DNA reads TGTGCCAGCGGGGGGTGGCCCTACGAGCAGTACTTC. Translation: CASGGWPYEQYF.

This chain uses TRBV29-1 with TRBJ1-5, with 9 bases identical to TRBD1. V lost 5 bases to trimming and J lost 6 bases; unmatched junction nucleotides: 8. The CDR3 covers 14 residues. The germline CDR1 and CDR2 sequences are SQVTM and ANQGSEA. Here the CDR3 DNA reads TGCAGCGTTATGACAGGGGGAAAATCTCAGCCCCAGCATTTT. It codes for CSVMTGGKSQPQHF.

The genes are TRBV7-6 and TRBJ2-3, with 8 bases identical to TRBD1. The CDR3 sequence is 15 residues long. Germline values: CDR1 SGHVS, CDR2 FNYEAQ. Trimming at V came to 2 bases and at J to 0 bases, leaving 1 base not matched to a gene. In DNA, the CDR3 is TGTGCCAGCAGCTTAAGGACAGGGAGCACAGATACGCAGTATTTT. As protein: CASSLRTGSTDTQYF.

The V gene is TRBV5-1, the J gene TRBJ2-3, with 9 bases aligning to TRBD2. Germline V CDR1 and CDR2: SGHRS, YFSETQ. V trimming: 0 bases; J trimming: 0 bases; junction bases outside the gene matches: 2. The CDR3 spans 16 residues. The CDR3 nucleotides read TGCGCCAGCAGCTTGGGACTAGCGGCTAGCACAGATACGCAGTATTTT. Its protein product is CASSLGLAASTDTQYF.

This clone has a single count. The chain uses TRBV7-2 and TRBJ1-2; D is uncertain. This CDR3 is 13 amino acids long. Trimming cost V 1 base and J 3 bases, with 6 bases left between them. The V gene's germline CDR1 is SGHTA and CDR2 FQGNSA. The CDR3 loop is CASSLVQYYGYTF. DNA of the CDR3: TGTGCCAGCAGCTTAGTACAGTACTATGGCTACACCTTC.

V and J are TRBV7-9 and TRBJ2-7; 10 bases match TRBD1. The CDR3 loop spans 17 amino acids. V shed 2 bases, J shed 7 bases, and the junction held 14 bases outside the gene matches. The germline V gene has CDR1 SEHNR and CDR2 FQNEAQ (reference sequence). CDR3 residues: CASSLLRGTGVIGEQYF. The CDR3 bases are TGTGCCAGCAGCTTACTCCGCGGGACAGGGGTAATAGGGGAGCAGTACTTC.

The rearrangement uses TRBV28 and TRBJ2-4; D gene ambiguous. The V end was cut by 5 bases, the J end by 0 bases, with 5 bases between. The CDR3 runs to 13 residues. Germline V gene sequence: CDR1 MDHEN, CDR2 SYDVKM. CDR3 nucleotides: TGTGCCAGCAGTCGGAGAGCCAAAAACATTCAGTACTTC. It specifies CASSRRAKNIQYF.

This rearrangement joins TRBV14 to TRBJ2-1; tentatively, D is TRBD2 (7 bases). V was cut by 3 bases and J by 7 bases, with 10 bases left in between. Germline assignment: CDR1 SGHDN and CDR2 FVKESK. The CDR3 sequence is 13 residues long. The DNA of the CDR3 is TGTGCCAGCAGCCAGGGGGGGCGGAATGAGCAGTTCTTC. Its translation: CASSQGGRNEQFF.

V gene TRBV6-1 combines with J gene TRBJ2-4, with TRBD1 identical over 7 bases. Per the germline V gene, CDR1 is MNHNS and CDR2 is SASEGT. This CDR3 has 12 amino acids. The V and J ends lost 5 bases and 9 bases, in that order; junction bases with no gene match: 4. CDR3 region: CASSPGTVIQYF. CDR3 sequence (DNA): TGTGCCAGCAGTCCCGGGACAGTCATTCAGTACTTC.

The CDR3 region is CASGLPRDTDSGNTIYF. CDR3 DNA sequence: TGTGCTAGTGGTTTGCCTCGGGACACAGACTCTGGAAACACCATATATTTT. The chain links TRBV12-5 to TRBJ1-3, with D perhaps matching TRBD1 (6 bases). CDR1 LGHNT and CDR2 FRNRAP come from the germline V gene. The ends were cut back, 2 bases at V and 0 bases at J, with 14 bases in the middle. The CDR3 is 17 residues long.

The chain links TRBV6-5 to TRBJ1-4; TRBD1 is a possible D gene (6 bases). Trimming removed 0 bases at V and 7 bases at J, with 12 bases between. The CDR3 spans 15 residues. In germline, CDR1 is MNHEY, CDR2 SVGAGI. The CDR3 loop reads CASSYSWGGGEKLFF. CDR3 sequence (DNA): TGTGCCAGCAGTTACTCTTGGGGAGGGGGTGAAAAACTGTTTTTT.

V is TRBV7-2 and J is TRBJ2-3, with unresolved D. The CDR3 covers 14 residues. With 5 bases removed from V and 1 base from J, the gap between germline ends came to 10 bases. CDR1 and CDR2 (germline): SGHTA, FQGNSA. The DNA for the CDR3 is TGTGCCAGCAGCCTTCGACTCGGCACAGATACGCAGTATTTT. This sequence encodes CASSLRLGTDTQYF.

The chain has TRBV2 and TRBJ2-3; the D gene is possibly TRBD1 (6 bases). Deletions cut 7 bases from V and 0 bases from J, with 11 bases between. The germline V gene encodes CDR1 SNHLY and CDR2 FYNNEI. The CDR3 consists of 14 residues. The CDR3 DNA sequence: TGTGCCAGCAAACAGGGTGGGAGCACAGATACGCAGTATTTT. Its protein product is CASKQGGSTDTQYF.

The V and J genes are TRBV5-1 and TRBJ1-1, with TRBD1 matching over 9 bases. CDR1 is SGHRS, CDR2 YFSETQ, per germline. With V trimmed by 4 bases and J by 1 base, 5 bases remained unmatched. The CDR3 sequence is 15 residues long. The CDR3 DNA reads as TGCGCCAGCAGCACCACAGGGGGCAGGAACACTGAAGCTTTCTTT. Amino acids: CASSTTGGRNTEAFF.

The rearrangement links TRBV5-6 to TRBJ2-3; 10 nucleotides match TRBD2. V dropped 4 bases and J dropped 5; count of bases not matched to a gene: 13. CDR1 is SGHDT, CDR2 YYEEEE, per germline. The CDR3 extends over 17 amino acids. CDR3 DNA sequence: TGTGCCAGCAGCAGAGCAGCGGGGGGGCCTTTCGTAGATACGCAGTATTTT. Its protein product is CASSRAAGGPFVDTQYF.

This clone is termed medium-sized. The genes are TRBV12-5 and TRBJ2-2, with 10 bases matching TRBD2. CDR3 size: 14 residues. The V segment lost 9 bases and the J segment 6 bases; nucleotides outside the gene matches: 7. Looked up from germline, CDR1 is LGHNT and CDR2 is FRNRAP. The CDR3 is CASRPGTSAGELFF. The CDR3 DNA follows: TGTGCTAGCCGCCCCGGGACTAGCGCCGGGGAGCTGTTTTTT.

This chain connects TRBV4-3 to TRBJ2-2; TRBD2 agrees at 13 bases. Germline values: CDR1 LGHNA, CDR2 YSLEER. The J segment lost 5 bases and the V segment lost 1 base, leaving 10 bases of the junction unmatched. The CDR3 has 19 amino acids. CDR3 sequence: CASSQGTSGRLSGTGELFF. The CDR3 DNA sequence: TGCGCCAGCAGCCAAGGGACTAGCGGGAGACTTAGTGGTACCGGGGAGCTGTTTTTT.

The V gene is TRBV7-9, the J gene TRBJ2-2; 7 bases agree with TRBD2. From germline, CDR1 is SEHNR and CDR2 FQNEAQ (reference sequence). V gave up 4 bases and J gave up 6 bases; unmatched junction bases: 8. There are 15 residues in the CDR3. CDR3 amino acids: CASSSPWGGAGELFF. CDR3 DNA sequence: TGTGCCAGCAGCTCCCCCTGGGGAGGGGCCGGGGAGCTGTTTTTT.

The genes are TRBV5-1 and TRBJ1-1; TRBD1 is a possible D gene (6 bases). Germline values: CDR1 SGHRS, CDR2 YFSETQ. Trimming left V 4 bases short and J 2 bases short, with 12 bases between. The CDR3 extends over 14 amino acids. In DNA, the CDR3 is TGCGCCAGCAGCATGGGACAAATTAACACTGAAGCTTTCTTT. This translates into CASSMGQINTEAFF.

The chain combines TRBV30 with TRBJ1-2, with D perhaps TRBD1 (5 bases). From germline, CDR1 is GTSNPN and CDR2 SVGIG (reference sequence). Trimming cost V 4 bases and J 8 bases, with 14 bases left between them. The CDR3 has 12 amino acids. CDR3 in DNA: TGTGCCTGGATCCCCGGGGGAGGAGGCTACACCTTC. This translates into CAWIPGGGGYTF.

The rearrangement joins TRBV11-2 to TRBJ1-1, with a tentative D call TRBD1 (5 bases). V was trimmed by 5 bases and J by 0 bases, leaving 10 bases between them. The CDR3 is 14 amino acids. Germline V lookup: CDR1 SGHAT, CDR2 FQNNGV. The CDR3 nucleotides are TGTGCCAGCAGCCCAGGGCCTTTGAACACTGAAGCTTTCTTT. Translated: CASSPGPLNTEAFF.

V gene TRBV29-1 combines with J gene TRBJ2-4; a weak D match, TRBD1 (7 bases). The CDR3 extends over 15 amino acids. V was trimmed by 4 bases and J by 2 bases, leaving 15 bases between them. Germline-derived CDR1 and CDR2 are SQVTM and ANQGSEA. The CDR3 DNA is TGCAGCGTTGCCCCAGGGGGGACCCCCAAAAACATTCAGTACTTC. It yields the protein CSVAPGGTPKNIQYF. Full variable domain (rest looked up from reference TRBV29-1 and TRBJ2-4): SAVISQKPSRDICQRGTSLTIQCQVDSQVTMMFWYRQQPGQSLTLIATANQGSEATYESGFVIDKFPISRPNLTFSTLTVSNMSPEDSSIYLCSVAPGGTPKNIQYFGAGTRLSVL.

This rearrangement joins TRBV27 to TRBJ2-3; 10 positions match TRBD2. The CDR3 is 14 amino acids. Trimming cost V 5 bases and J 4 bases; bases outside gene matches: 3. The germline V gene has CDR1 MNHEY and CDR2 SMNVEV (reference sequence). The CDR3 nucleotides are TGTGCCAGCAGTATCGGACTAGCGGCAGATACGCAGTATTTT. This translates into CASSIGLAADTQYF.

The table lists this clone with a few counts. The chain is built from TRBV6-5 and TRBJ1-2; a weak D match, TRBD1 (6 bases). The CDR3 spans 15 residues. V was pared by 2 bases and J by 7 bases, with 17 bases between. Germline V CDR1 and CDR2: MNHEY, SVGAGI. CDR3 nucleotide sequence: TGTGCCAGCAGTTACGAGGTCGGGGGGGCAGGTGGCTACACCTTC. This translates into CASSYEVGGAGGYTF.

J is TRBJ2-3 and V is TRBV5-1; the match to TRBD2 covers 10 bases. The CDR3 consists of 18 residues. From germline, CDR1 is SGHRS and CDR2 YFSETQ. Trimming at V came to 4 bases and at J to 2 bases, leaving 13 bases not matched to a gene. This CDR3 is CASSLSSGGAGATDTQYF. DNA for the CDR3: TGCGCCAGCAGCCTGTCCAGCGGGGGGGCGGGGGCCACAGATACGCAGTATTTT.

This chain uses TRBV19 with TRBJ1-2; D is unresolved. CDR3 size: 16 residues. V was trimmed by 3 bases and J by 5 bases, leaving 19 bases between them. The germline V gene encodes CDR1 LNHDA and CDR2 SQIVND (reference sequence). Here the CDR3 reads CASSIIVGGTGYGYTF. The CDR3 nucleotides are TGTGCCAGTAGTATTATCGTTGGTGGCACGGGATATGGCTACACCTTC.

V is TRBV6-1 and J is TRBJ1-1; D is uncertain. Per the germline V gene, CDR1 is MNHNS and CDR2 is SASEGT. V lost 2 bases to trimming and J lost 5 bases, with 12 bases between them. The CDR3 is 14 amino acids. CDR3 DNA sequence: TGTGCCAGCAGTGAAACATATCCCCGAACTGAAGCTTTCTTT. It codes for CASSETYPRTEAFF.

The rearrangement joins TRBV11-2 to TRBJ1-1; tentatively, D is TRBD1 (5 bases). Germline CDR1 reads SGHAT; CDR2 reads FQNNGV. V lost 3 bases, J lost 1 base, and 9 bases lay in between. CDR3 length equals 14 residues. CDR3 region: CASSFGHRNTEAFF. The CDR3 DNA reads TGTGCCAGCAGCTTCGGACACCGGAACACTGAAGCTTTCTTT.